This T cell receptor (beta chain) was recorded in a study of shared clonotypes between healthy human individuals. CDR1 is GTSNPN and CDR2 is SVGIG in the germline V gene (reference sequence). V was pared by 3 bases and J by 4 bases, with 13 bases between. This CDR3 is 14 amino acids long. In the original workflow: ImmunoSEQ output held junction-only sequences without quality scores, so filtering differed. The repertoire was sequenced with immunoSEQ multiplex PCR; TCRdb's copy has only in-frame clones and lacks some. From that table come the V and J calls and clone size; the DNA was used to work out D and trimming. The table lists over 400,000 clones, around 85% of them singletons. Tens of millions of PBMCs went into genomic DNA for unsorted samples.

This sequence joins TRBV30 and TRBJ1-5, with D maybe TRBD1 (6 bases). The receptor was derived from a woman aged 40 to 55 in good health. Some clones in this sample may be carry-over from other donors' samples. The sequenced material came from PBMCs. The CDR3 protein is CAWSFTTGNQPQHF. For the CDR3, the DNA is TGTGCCTGGAGCTTTACTACAGGGAATCAGCCCCAGCATTTT.